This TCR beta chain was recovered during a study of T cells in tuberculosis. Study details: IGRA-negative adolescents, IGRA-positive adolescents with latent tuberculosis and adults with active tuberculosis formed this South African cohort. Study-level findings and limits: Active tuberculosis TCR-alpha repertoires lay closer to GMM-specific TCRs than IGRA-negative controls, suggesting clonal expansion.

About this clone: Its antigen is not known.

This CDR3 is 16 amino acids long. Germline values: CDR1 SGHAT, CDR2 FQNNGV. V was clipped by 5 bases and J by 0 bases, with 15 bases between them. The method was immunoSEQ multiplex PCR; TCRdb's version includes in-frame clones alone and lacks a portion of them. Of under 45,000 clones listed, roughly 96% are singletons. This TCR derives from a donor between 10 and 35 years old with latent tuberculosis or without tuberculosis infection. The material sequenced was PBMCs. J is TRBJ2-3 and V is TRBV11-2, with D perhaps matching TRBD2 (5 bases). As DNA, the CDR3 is TGTGCCAGCAGCCCCCGTTCGGGGTACAGCACAGATACGCAGTATTTT. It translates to CASSPRSGYSTDTQYF.